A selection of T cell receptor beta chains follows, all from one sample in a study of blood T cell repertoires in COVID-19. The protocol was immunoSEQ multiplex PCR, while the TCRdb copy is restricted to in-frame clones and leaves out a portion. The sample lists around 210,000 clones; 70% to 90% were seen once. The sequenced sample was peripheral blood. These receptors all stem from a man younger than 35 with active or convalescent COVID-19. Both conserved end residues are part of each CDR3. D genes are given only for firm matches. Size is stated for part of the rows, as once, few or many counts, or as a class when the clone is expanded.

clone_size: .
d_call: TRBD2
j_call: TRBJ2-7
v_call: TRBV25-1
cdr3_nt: TGTGCCAGCAGTGCCGCCACCGGGACTAGAGGCTACGAGCAGTACTTC
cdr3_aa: CASSAATGTRGYEQYF

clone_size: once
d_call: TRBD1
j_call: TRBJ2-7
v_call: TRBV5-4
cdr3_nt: TGTGCCAGCAGTATACAGGGGACCTACGAGCAGTACTTC
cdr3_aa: CASSIQGTYEQYF

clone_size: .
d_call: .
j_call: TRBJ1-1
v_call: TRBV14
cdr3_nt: TGTGCCAGCAGCCGTCTGGGACAGAACACTGAAGCTTTCTTT
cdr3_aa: CASSRLGQNTEAFF

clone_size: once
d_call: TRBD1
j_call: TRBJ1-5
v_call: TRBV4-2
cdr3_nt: TGTGCCAGCAGCCAAGATGGGGGGCAGGGGGTCAATCAGCCCCAGCATTTT
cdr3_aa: CASSQDGGQGVNQPQHF

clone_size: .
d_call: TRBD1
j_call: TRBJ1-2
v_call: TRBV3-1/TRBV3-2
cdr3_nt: TGTGCCAGCAGCCAGGCCACAGGGGTTAACTCTGGCTACACCTTC
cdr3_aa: CASSQATGVNSGYTF

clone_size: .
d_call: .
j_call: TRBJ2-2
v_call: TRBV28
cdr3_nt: TGTGCCAGCCTCGGGTTCCCCGGGACATTCTACACCGGGGAGCTGTTTTTT
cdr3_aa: CASLGFPGTFYTGELFF

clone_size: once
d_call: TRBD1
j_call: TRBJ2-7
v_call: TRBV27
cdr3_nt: TGTGCCAGCAGTCGGACAGGGCCGACCAACGAGCAGTACTTC
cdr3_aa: CASSRTGPTNEQYF

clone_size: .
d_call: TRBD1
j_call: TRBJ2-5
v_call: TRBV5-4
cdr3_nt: TGTGCCAGCAGCTCCAGGACAGGGGTGGGGGAGACCCAGTACTTC
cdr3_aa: CASSSRTGVGETQYF

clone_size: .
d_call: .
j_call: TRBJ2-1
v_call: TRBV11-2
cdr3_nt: TGTGCCACCCTAGACAGGAGTCTTGACAATGAGCAGTTCTTC
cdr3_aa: CATLDRSLDNEQFF

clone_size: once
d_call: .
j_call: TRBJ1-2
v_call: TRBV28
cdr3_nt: TGTGCCAGCAGTTTGTATGGCAGGGGATTCCGTGGCTACACCTTC
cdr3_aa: CASSLYGRGFRGYTF

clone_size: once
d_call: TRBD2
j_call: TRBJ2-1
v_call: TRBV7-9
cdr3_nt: TGTGCCAGCAGCTTACTAGCGGGAGTTCACAATGAGCAGTTCTTC
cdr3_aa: CASSLLAGVHNEQFF

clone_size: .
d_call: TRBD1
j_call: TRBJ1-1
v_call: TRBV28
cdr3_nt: TGTGCCAGCAGTTGGACAGGGGGCTTGGACACTGAAGCTTTCTTT
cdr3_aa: CASSWTGGLDTEAFF

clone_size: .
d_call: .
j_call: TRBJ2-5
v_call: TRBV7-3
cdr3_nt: TGTGCCAGCAGCCTGGGACTGGCCCAAGAGACCCAGTACTTC
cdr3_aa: CASSLGLAQETQYF

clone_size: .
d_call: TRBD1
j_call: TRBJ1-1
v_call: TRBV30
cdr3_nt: TGTGCCGGCCGGGACAGCTACACTGAAGCTTTCTTT
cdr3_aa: CAGRDSYTEAFF

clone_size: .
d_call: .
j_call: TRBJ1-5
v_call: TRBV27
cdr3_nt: TGTGCCAGCAGTTTATTGGGGGGGGACCAGCCCCAGCATTTT
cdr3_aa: CASSLLGGDQPQHF

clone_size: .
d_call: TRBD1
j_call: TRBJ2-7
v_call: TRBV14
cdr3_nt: TGTGCCAGCAGCCTCGGACAGGGCGACTGGTACGAGCAGTACTTC
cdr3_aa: CASSLGQGDWYEQYF

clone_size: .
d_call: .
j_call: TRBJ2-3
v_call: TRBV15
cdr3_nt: TGTGCCACCAGCAGATTAAGCGGCGGGCGGAGGCGCACAGATACGCAGTATTTT
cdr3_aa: CATSRLSGGRRRTDTQYF

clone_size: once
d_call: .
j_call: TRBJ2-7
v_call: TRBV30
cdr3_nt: TGTGCCTGGAGTCCTCGTTGGGGGGACAGCTCCTACGAGCAGTACTTC
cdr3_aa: CAWSPRWGDSSYEQYF

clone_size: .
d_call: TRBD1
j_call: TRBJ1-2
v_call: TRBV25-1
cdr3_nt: TGTGCCAGCAGGGAAGACAGGGGCCTTAACTATGGCTACACCTTC
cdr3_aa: CASREDRGLNYGYTF

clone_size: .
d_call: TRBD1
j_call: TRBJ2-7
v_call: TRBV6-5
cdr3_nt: TGTGCCAGCAGTACGCCCGGGACAGCTACCTACGAGCAGTACTTC
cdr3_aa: CASSTPGTATYEQYF

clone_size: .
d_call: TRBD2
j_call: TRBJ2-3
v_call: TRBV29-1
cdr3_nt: TGCAGCGTTGAAGCGGGGGGAGATACGCAGTATTTT
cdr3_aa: CSVEAGGDTQYF

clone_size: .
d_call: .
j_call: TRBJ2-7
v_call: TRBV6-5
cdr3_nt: TGTGCCAGCAGTTACGGCGGTACGTCCTACGAGCAGTACTTC
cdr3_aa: CASSYGGTSYEQYF

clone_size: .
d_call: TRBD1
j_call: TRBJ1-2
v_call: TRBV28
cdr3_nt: TGTGCCAGCTGGCCAGGGGGTAACTATGGCTACACCTTC
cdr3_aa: CASWPGGNYGYTF

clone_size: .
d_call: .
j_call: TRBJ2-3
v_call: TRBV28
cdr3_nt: TGTGCCAGTCAGGGGCCTGGCACAGATACGCAGTATTTT
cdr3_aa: CASQGPGTDTQYF

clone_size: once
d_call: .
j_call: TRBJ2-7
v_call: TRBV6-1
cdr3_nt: TGTGCCAGCAGTGAATGGCAGGGCTACGAGCAGTACTTC
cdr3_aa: CASSEWQGYEQYF

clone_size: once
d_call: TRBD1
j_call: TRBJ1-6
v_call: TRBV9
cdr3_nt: TGTGCCACGTCACAGGGGGTGGAAAATTCACCCCTCCACTTT
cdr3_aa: CATSQGVENSPLHF

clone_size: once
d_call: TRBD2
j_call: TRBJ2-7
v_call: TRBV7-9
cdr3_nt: TGTGCCAGCAGCTCCCAACCGGGACTAGCGGGAGTCTACGAGCAGTACTTC
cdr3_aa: CASSSQPGLAGVYEQYF

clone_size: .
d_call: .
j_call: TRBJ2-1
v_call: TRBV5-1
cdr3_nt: TGCGCCAGCAGCTTGAAGGAGCGGTCGTACAATGAGCAGTTCTTC
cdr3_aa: CASSLKERSYNEQFF

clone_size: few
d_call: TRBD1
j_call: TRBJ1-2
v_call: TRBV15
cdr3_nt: TGTGCCACCAGCCGGGGGGACAGGGACTATGGCTACACCTTC
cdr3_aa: CATSRGDRDYGYTF

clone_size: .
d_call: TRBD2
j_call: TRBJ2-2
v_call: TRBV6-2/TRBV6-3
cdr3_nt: TGTGCCAGCAGTTACGCGGGACTAGCGAACACCGGGGAGCTGTTTTTT
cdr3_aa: CASSYAGLANTGELFF

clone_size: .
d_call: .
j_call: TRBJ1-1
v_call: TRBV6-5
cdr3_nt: TGTGCCAGCAGTACCCGCACGGACACTGAAGCTTTCTTT
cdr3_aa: CASSTRTDTEAFF

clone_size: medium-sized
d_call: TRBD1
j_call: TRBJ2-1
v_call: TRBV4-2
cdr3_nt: TGTGCCAGCAGCCAAGATAGGGGGACAGGTAGCGATGAGCAGTTCTTC
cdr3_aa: CASSQDRGTGSDEQFF

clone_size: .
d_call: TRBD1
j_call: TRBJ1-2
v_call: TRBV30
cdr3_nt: TGTGCCTGGAGTGTCGGGCAGGGGGCCGGTCTAGGCTATGGCTACACCTTC
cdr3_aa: CAWSVGQGAGLGYGYTF

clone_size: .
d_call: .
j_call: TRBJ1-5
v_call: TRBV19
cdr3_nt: TGTGCCAGTAGTATGTCCGGGACTTTTGGTCAGCCCCAGCATTTT
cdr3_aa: CASSMSGTFGQPQHF

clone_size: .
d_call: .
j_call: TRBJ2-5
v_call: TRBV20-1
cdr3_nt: TGCAGTGCCTATCGGGAGACCCAGTACTTC
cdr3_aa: CSAYRETQYF

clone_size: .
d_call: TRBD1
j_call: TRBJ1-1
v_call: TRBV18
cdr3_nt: TGTGCCAGCCAGGACAGGGCCACTGAAGCTTTCTTT
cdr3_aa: CASQDRATEAFF